What follows are 18 T cell receptor beta chains derived from one specimen sequenced in a study of blood T cells in healthy people across ages. Sample-barcoded 5' priming and a J-beta primer mix drove a second PCR of about 6 to 11 cycles. TCRdb fed the 5' RACE reads into MiXCR, producing one record per CDR3 protein. The sample holds approximately 350,000 distinct CDR3 sequences, about 52% seen once. Sequencing input: blood. The origin of the receptors is a man aged 55 to 70 in good health.

The gene calls are TRBV10-1 and TRBJ2-3; 10 bases are shared with TRBD2. CDR1 is WNHNN, CDR2 SYGVQD, per germline (reference sequence). There are 16 residues in the CDR3. With V trimmed by 3 bases and J by 4 bases, 7 bases remained unmatched. The CDR3 DNA reads as TGCGCCAGCAGTGAAATTGGGACTAGCGAGCCAGATACGCAGTATTTT. Translated, it gives CASSEIGTSEPDTQYF.

V is TRBV6-5 and J is TRBJ2-7; D unresolved. V was pared by 0 bases and J by 6 bases, with 3 bases between. This CDR3 spans 11 amino acids. Germline CDR1 is MNHEY and CDR2 is SVGAGI. The CDR3 region has the DNA TGTGCCAGCAGTTACTCGGGCGAGCAGTACTTC. Its protein product is CASSYSGEQYF.

The chain employs TRBV5-1 and TRBJ2-7, with TRBD2 matching 8 bases. There are 16 residues in the CDR3. V lost 5 bases, J lost 1 base, and 11 bases stayed unmatched. Germline CDR1 and CDR2: SGHRS and YFSETQ. CDR3 sequence: CASSLGSGRGSYEQYF. CDR3 in DNA: TGCGCCAGCAGTCTAGGCTCCGGGAGGGGATCCTACGAGCAGTACTTC.

For the CDR3, the DNA is TGTGCCAGCAGTCCAGGGACAGGGACGCGTGAAAAACTGTTTTTT. The encoded protein is CASSPGTGTREKLFF. The chain recombines TRBV12-3 or TRBV12-4 with TRBJ1-4, with 9 bases matching TRBD1. The length of the CDR3 is 15 residues. The junction had 8 bases not matched to a gene; V was cut back by 5 bases and J by 7 bases.

The rearrangement joins TRBV20-1 to TRBJ2-4, with D perhaps TRBD1 or TRBD2 (5 bases each). Trimming took off 6 bases at V and 13 bases at J, with 19 bases between the two ends. From germline, CDR1 is DFQATT and CDR2 SNEGSKA (reference sequence). CDR3 length equals 12 residues. CDR3 nucleotides: TGCAGTGCGACACCGGGACCCCTTGAGCAGTACTTC. Translated: CSATPGPLEQYF.

A few counts support this clonotype. The DNA of the CDR3 is TGCAGCGTTGAAGCGGGGGGTTCATGGGAGCAGTACTTC. It translates to CSVEAGGSWEQYF. This chain links TRBV29-1 with TRBJ2-7; 7 nucleotides agree with TRBD2. Germline V lookup: CDR1 SQVTM, CDR2 ANQGSEA. The J segment lost 7 bases and the V segment lost 1 base, leaving 7 bases of the junction unmatched. The CDR3 length is 13 residues.

This clonotype was counted ten times or more. This chain links TRBV7-9 with TRBJ2-1; TRBD2 aligns across 7 bases. The germline V gene encodes CDR1 SEHNR and CDR2 FQNEAQ (reference sequence). This CDR3 contains 15 residues. Unmatched junction bases numbered 7, after V lost 5 bases and J lost 3 bases. The CDR3 is CASSLPAGYYNEQFF. The CDR3 DNA reads TGTGCCAGCAGCCTCCCAGCGGGGTACTACAATGAGCAGTTCTTC.

This clonotype appeared a single time. The genes are TRBV5-5 and TRBJ2-3; D is perhaps TRBD1 (5 bases). CDR3 size: 15 residues. CDR1 and CDR2 (germline): SGHKS, YYEKEE (reference sequence). Deletions cut 1 base from V and 2 bases from J, with 11 bases between. The CDR3 DNA reads TGTGCCAGCAGCTTGAGACAGCCCAACACAGATACGCAGTATTTT. Its protein product is CASSLRQPNTDTQYF.

CDR3 loop: CASSPSRRGMNTEAFF. CDR3 DNA: TGTGCCAGCAGCCCTTCACGCAGGGGCATGAACACTGAAGCTTTCTTT. This chain connects TRBV7-8 to TRBJ1-1, with D maybe TRBD1 (6 bases). Germline V gene sequence: CDR1 SGHVS, CDR2 FQNEAQ. This CDR3 contains 16 residues. V was trimmed by 5 bases and J by 0 bases, leaving 16 bases between them.

The chain uses TRBV7-9 and TRBJ2-3; either TRBD1 or TRBD2 may fit D (5 bases each). The germline V gene encodes CDR1 SEHNR and CDR2 FQNEAQ (reference sequence). This CDR3 region has 16 residues. The ends were cut back, 5 bases at V and 6 bases at J, with 21 bases in the middle. This CDR3 reads CASSPWDAPGADTQYF. The CDR3 nucleotides read TGTGCCAGCAGCCCTTGGGACGCGCCAGGTGCTGATACGCAGTATTTT. The full variable domain, in which reference TRBV7-9 and TRBJ2-3 provide the parts outside the CDR3, is DTGVSQNPRHKITKRGQNVTFRCDPISEHNRLYWYRQTLGQGPEFLTYFQNEAQLEKSRLLSDRFSAERPKGSFSTLEIQRTEQGDSAMYLCASSPWDAPGADTQYFGPGTRLTVL.

The gene calls are TRBV24-1 and TRBJ2-1, with TRBD2 matching 9 bases. CDR1 and CDR2 from the germline V gene are KGHDR and SFDVKD. The CDR3 spans 16 residues. V lost 4 bases, J lost 4 bases, and 7 bases stayed unmatched. CDR3 in amino acids: CATSELAGVGYNEQFF. Here the CDR3 DNA reads TGTGCCACCAGTGAGTTAGCGGGAGTCGGTTACAATGAGCAGTTCTTC.

The chain employs TRBV7-9 and TRBJ2-7; D is unresolved. The germline V and J ends were trimmed by 5 bases and 3 bases, with 11 bases remaining between them. The CDR3 consists of 13 residues. Germline V CDR1 and CDR2: SEHNR, FQNEAQ (reference sequence). Here the CDR3 reads CASSRAGFYEQYF. Written as DNA, the CDR3 is TGTGCCAGCAGCCGCGCCGGGTTCTACGAGCAGTACTTC.

J is TRBJ2-7 and V is TRBV5-1, with 7 bases identical to TRBD2. CDR1 is SGHRS, CDR2 YFSETQ, per germline. V lost 4 bases, J lost 1 base, and 2 bases stayed unmatched. The CDR3 length is 13 residues. The CDR3 coding sequence is TGCGCCAGCAGCCGGACTAGGTCCTACGAGCAGTACTTC. It yields the protein CASSRTRSYEQYF.

V usage is TRBV10-3 and J usage is TRBJ1-2, with D tentatively TRBD1 (5 bases). Germline V lookup: CDR1 ENHRY, CDR2 SYGVKD. The CDR3 runs to 13 residues. Between the trimmed V and J ends, which lost 4 bases and 3 bases, there was a span of 9 bases. The CDR3: CAISARGDYGYTF. DNA of the CDR3: TGTGCCATCAGTGCGCGGGGCGACTATGGCTACACCTTC.

The genes are TRBV20-1 and TRBJ2-4, with D perhaps given as TRBD1 or TRBD2 (6 bases each). The DNA end favors TRBJ2-5, so the J call may be wrong. Germline assignment: CDR1 DFQATT and CDR2 SNEGSKA (reference sequence). The length of the CDR3 is 16 residues. CDR3 amino acids: CSASKSGTLGGETQYF. DNA for the CDR3: TGCAGTGCTAGCAAATCCGGGACACTCGGGGGAGAGACCCAGTACTTC.

V gene TRBV28 combines with J gene TRBJ1-1; the match to TRBD1 covers 7 bases. Trimming removed 5 bases from V and 5 bases from J; junction bases left unmatched: 8. CDR1 MDHEN and CDR2 SYDVKM come from the germline V gene. The CDR3 has 14 amino acids. The CDR3 DNA reads TGTGCCAGCAGTCCCAGACAGGGTAGGACTGAAGCTTTCTTT. Amino acids: CASSPRQGRTEAFF.

V gene TRBV4-3 combines with J gene TRBJ1-5; no firm D call. The CDR3 loop spans 15 amino acids. Trimming shortened V by 4 bases and J by 4 bases, and 14 bases separated the two germline ends. From germline, CDR1 is LGHNA and CDR2 YSLEER. DNA of the CDR3: TGCGCCAGCAGCCCGGGTCTCCTGAGTAATCAGCCCCAGCATTTT. Its protein product is CASSPGLLSNQPQHF.

This clonotype came up many times. The chain links TRBV20-1 to TRBJ2-5; no clear D. From germline, CDR1 is DFQATT and CDR2 SNEGSKA (reference sequence). Trimming removed 6 bases from V and 3 bases from J, with 5 bases in between. The CDR3 is 10 residues long. The CDR3 protein is CSAHKETQYF. The CDR3 DNA follows: TGCAGTGCCCATAAAGAGACCCAGTACTTC.